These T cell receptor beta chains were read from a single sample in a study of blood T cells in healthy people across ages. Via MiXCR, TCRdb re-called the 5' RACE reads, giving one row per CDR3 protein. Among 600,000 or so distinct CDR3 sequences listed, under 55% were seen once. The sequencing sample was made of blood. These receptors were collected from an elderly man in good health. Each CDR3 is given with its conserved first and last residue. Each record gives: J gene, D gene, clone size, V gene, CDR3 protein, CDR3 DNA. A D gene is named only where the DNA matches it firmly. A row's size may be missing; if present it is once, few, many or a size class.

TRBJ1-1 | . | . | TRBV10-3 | CAIKQGMDTEAFF | TGTGCCATAAAACAGGGTATGGACACTGAAGCTTTCTTT
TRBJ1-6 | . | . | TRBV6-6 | CASSYGGEGTNSPLHF | TGTGCCAGCAGTTACGGCGGGGAGGGAACCAATTCACCCCTCCACTTT
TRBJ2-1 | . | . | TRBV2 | CASSEAGIPNNEQFF | TGTGCCAGCAGTGAAGCGGGGATCCCGAACAATGAGCAGTTCTTC
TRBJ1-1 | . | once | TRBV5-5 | CASSLAVSNTEAFF | TGTGCCAGCAGCTTGGCCGTCAGTAACACTGAAGCTTTCTTT
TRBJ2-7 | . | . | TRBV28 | CASSLIGRGHEQYF | TGTGCCAGCAGTTTAATAGGCAGGGGTCACGAGCAGTACTTC
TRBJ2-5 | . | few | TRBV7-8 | CASSLGALQETQYF | TGTGCCAGCAGCTTAGGGGCCCTGCAAGAGACCCAGTACTTC
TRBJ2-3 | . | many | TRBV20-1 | CSAPTGGDRTQYF | TGCAGTGCCCCCACCGGGGGAGACCGAACGCAGTATTTT
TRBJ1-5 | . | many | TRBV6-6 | CASRVYQNQPQHF | TGTGCCAGCAGAGTATACCAGAATCAGCCCCAGCATTTT
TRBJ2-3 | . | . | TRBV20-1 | CSARQTGWAQYF | TGCAGTGCTAGACAAACAGGGTGGGCGCAGTATTTT
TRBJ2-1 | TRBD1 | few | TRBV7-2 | CASSSGTGTLRGEQFF | TGTGCCAGCAGCTCCGGGACAGGGACTTTAAGAGGGGAGCAGTTCTTC
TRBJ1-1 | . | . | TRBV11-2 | CASSLGGGLNTEAFF | TGTGCCAGCAGCTTAGGGGGCGGTTTAAACACTGAAGCTTTCTTT
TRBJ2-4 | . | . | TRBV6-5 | CASSLGDIQYF | TGTGCCAGCAGTTTAGGGGACATTCAGTACTTC
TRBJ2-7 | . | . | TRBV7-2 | CACSLNGGVSSYEQYF | TGTGCCTGCAGCTTAAACGGGGGAGTAAGCTCCTACGAGCAGTACTTC
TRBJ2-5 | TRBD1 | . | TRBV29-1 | CSVVFKGARETQYF | TGCAGCGTGGTCTTTAAGGGGGCGCGGGAGACCCAGTACTTC
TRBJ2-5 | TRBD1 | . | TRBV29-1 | CSVGAGGPTQYF | TGCAGCGTTGGGGCAGGGGGCCCCACCCAGTACTTC
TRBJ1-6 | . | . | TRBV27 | CASSLSRPNSPLHF | TGTGCCAGCAGTTTAAGCAGACCGAATTCACCCCTCCACTTT
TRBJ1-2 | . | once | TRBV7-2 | CASSHQSGGYTF | TGTGCCAGCAGCCATCAATCGGGGGGCTACACCTTC
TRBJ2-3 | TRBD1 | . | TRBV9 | CASSTTQGFADTQYF | TGTGCCAGCAGTACTACACAGGGGTTTGCAGATACGCAGTATTTT
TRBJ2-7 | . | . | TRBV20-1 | CSARENRVERPAYF | TGCAGTGCTAGAGAAAACAGGGTGGAGCGGCCCGCGTACTTC
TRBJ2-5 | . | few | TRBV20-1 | CSARAIRRTQETQYF | TGCAGTGCTAGGGCAATACGACGGACACAAGAGACCCAGTACTTC
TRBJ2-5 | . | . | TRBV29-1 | CSVGFRRETQYF | TGCAGCGTTGGTTTTAGAAGGGAGACCCAGTACTTC
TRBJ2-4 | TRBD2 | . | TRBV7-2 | CASSLRVSSGGASSIQYF | TGTGCCAGCAGCTTACGAGTGTCTAGCGGGGGGGCGTCTAGCATTCAGTACTTC
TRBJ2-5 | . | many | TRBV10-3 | CAISALASETQYF | TGTGCCATCAGTGCTTTGGCTAGCGAGACCCAGTACTTC
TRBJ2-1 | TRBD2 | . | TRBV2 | CASRRLAVYNEQFF | TGTGCCAGCAGGCGACTAGCAGTCTACAATGAGCAGTTCTTC
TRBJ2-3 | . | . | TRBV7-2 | CASRRLPDSTDTQYF | TGTGCCAGCAGACGGTTGCCGGATAGCACAGATACGCAGTATTTT
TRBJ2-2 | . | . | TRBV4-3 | CASSQDARVGSGELFF | TGCGCCAGCAGCCAAGACGCCAGGGTCGGTTCCGGGGAGCTGTTTTTT
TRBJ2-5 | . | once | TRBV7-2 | CASSGQRGQETQYF | TGTGCCAGCAGCGGACAGAGGGGGCAAGAGACCCAGTACTTC
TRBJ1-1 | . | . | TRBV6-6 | CASSYMPRTEAFF | TGTGCCAGCAGTTATATGCCCCGGACTGAAGCTTTCTTT
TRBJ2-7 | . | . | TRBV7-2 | CASSVTGPRYEQYF | TGTGCCAGCAGCGTTACCGGGCCGCGCTACGAGCAGTACTTC
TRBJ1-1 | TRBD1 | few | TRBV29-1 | CSHGQGQNTEAFF | TGCAGCCATGGACAGGGGCAGAACACTGAAGCTTTCTTT
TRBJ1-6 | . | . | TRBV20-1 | CSARDGLAGNSPLHF | TGCAGTGCTAGAGATGGCCTCGCAGGCAATTCACCCCTCCACTTT
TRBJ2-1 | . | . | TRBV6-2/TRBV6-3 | CASSGVQGYNEQFF | TGTGCCAGCTCGGGCGTCCAAGGCTACAATGAGCAGTTCTTC
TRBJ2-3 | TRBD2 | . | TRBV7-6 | CASSLEASGRGDTQYF | TGTGCCAGCAGCTTAGAGGCTAGCGGGAGAGGTGATACGCAGTATTTT
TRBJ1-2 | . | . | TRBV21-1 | CASSKQTLGYGYTF | TGTGCCAGCAGCAAACAGACCCTAGGCTATGGCTACACCTTC
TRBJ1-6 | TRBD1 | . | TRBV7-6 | CASIPPGQGAFSYNSPLHF | TGTGCCAGCATCCCACCGGGACAGGGGGCGTTTTCCTATAATTCACCCCTCCACTTT
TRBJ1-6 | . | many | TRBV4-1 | CASSRTPGDDNSPLHF | TGCGCCAGCAGCCGAACTCCAGGGGATGACAATTCACCCCTCCACTTT
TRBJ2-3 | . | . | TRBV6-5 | CASSYGGSLTDTQYF | TGTGCCAGCAGTTATGGGGGGTCCCTCACGGATACGCAGTATTTT
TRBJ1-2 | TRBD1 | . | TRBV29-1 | CSVGTGGTYGYTF | TGCAGCGTGGGGACAGGGGGCACCTATGGCTACACCTTC
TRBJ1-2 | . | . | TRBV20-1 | CSARAPGIWGYGYTF | TGCAGTGCTCGAGCCCCGGGTATCTGGGGCTATGGCTACACCTTC
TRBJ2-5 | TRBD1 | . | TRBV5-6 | CASSHLLGTGTYQETQYF | TGTGCCAGCAGCCACCTGCTCGGGACAGGGACGTACCAAGAGACCCAGTACTTC
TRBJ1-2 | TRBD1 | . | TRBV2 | CASSARRWGQVYGYTF | TGTGCCAGCAGTGCAAGAAGGTGGGGACAGGTCTATGGCTACACCTTC
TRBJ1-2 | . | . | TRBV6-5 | CASSYSAAAGGYTF | TGTGCCAGCAGTTACTCAGCGGCAGCAGGTGGCTACACCTTC
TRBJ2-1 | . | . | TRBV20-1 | CSARPGETQFF | TGCAGTGCTAGACCGGGGGAGACCCAGTTCTTC
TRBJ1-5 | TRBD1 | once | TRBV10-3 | CAISPRQGRQPQHF | TGTGCCATCAGTCCTAGACAGGGTCGCCAGCCCCAGCATTTT
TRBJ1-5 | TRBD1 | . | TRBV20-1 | CSARAPTGNNQPQHF | TGCAGTGCTAGAGCTCCGACAGGGAACAATCAGCCCCAGCATTTT
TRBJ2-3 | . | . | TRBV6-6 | CASRNSIGKATQYF | TGTGCCAGCAGGAATTCTATCGGGAAGGCGACGCAGTATTTT
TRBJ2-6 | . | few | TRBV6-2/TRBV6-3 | CASSYSTGPGGANVLTF | TGTGCCAGCAGTTACTCGACTGGCCCGGGGGGGGCCAACGTCCTGACTTTC
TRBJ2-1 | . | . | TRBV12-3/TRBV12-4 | CTSSLMGANNEQFF | TGTACCAGCAGTTTAATGGGGGCTAACAATGAGCAGTTCTTC
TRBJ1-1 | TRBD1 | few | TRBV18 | CASSPVRTGETTEAFF | TGTGCCAGCTCACCCGTAAGGACAGGGGAGACCACTGAAGCTTTCTTT
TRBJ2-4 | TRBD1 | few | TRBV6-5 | CASSQDRGRKYF | TGTGCCAGCAGCCAAGACAGGGGGCGAAAGTACTTC
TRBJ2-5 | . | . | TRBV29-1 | CSADRDGQETQYF | TGCAGCGCCGATCGGGACGGACAAGAGACCCAGTACTTC
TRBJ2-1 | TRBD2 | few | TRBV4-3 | CASSQELAGALNEQFF | TGCGCCAGCAGCCAAGAACTAGCGGGAGCTCTCAATGAGCAGTTCTTC